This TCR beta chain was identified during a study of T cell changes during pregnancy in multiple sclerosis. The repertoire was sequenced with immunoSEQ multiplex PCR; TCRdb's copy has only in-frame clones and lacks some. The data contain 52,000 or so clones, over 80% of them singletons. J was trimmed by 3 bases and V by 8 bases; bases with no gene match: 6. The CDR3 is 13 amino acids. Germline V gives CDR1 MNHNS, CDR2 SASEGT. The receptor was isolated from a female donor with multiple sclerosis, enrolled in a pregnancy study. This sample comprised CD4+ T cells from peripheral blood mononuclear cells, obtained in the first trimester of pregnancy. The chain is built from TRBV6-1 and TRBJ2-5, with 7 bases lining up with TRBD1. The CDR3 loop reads CASGGQAKETQYF. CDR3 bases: TGTGCCAGCGGTGGACAGGCAAAAGAGACCCAGTACTTC.